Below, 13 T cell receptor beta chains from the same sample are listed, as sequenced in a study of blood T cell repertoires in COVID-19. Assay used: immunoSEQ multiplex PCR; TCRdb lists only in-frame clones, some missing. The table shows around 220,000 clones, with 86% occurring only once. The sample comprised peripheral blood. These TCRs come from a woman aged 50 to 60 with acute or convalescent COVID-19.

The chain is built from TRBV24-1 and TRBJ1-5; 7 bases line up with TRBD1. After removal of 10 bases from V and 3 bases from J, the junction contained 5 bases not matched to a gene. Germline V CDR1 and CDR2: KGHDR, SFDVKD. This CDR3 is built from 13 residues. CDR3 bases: TGTGCCACTAGAGGACAGGACAATCAGCCCCAGCATTTT. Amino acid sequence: CATRGQDNQPQHF.

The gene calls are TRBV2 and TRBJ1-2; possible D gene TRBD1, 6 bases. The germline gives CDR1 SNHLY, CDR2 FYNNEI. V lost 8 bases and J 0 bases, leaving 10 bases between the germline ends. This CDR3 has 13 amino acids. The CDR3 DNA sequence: TGTGCCAGCCTAAGGACAGCTAACTATGGCTACACCTTC. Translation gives CASLRTANYGYTF.

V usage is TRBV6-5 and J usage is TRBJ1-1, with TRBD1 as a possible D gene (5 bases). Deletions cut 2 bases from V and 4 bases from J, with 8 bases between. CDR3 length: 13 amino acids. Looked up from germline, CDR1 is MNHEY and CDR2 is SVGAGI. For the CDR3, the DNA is TGTGCCAGCAGTTACGACAGTAGCACTGAAGCTTTCTTT. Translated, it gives CASSYDSSTEAFF.

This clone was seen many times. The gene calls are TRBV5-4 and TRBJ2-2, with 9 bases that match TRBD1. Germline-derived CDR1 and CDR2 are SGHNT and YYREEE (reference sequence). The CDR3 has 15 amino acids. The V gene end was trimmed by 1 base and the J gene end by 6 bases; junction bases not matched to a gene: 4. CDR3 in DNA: TGTGCCAGCAGCTTGACAGGGGGCAATGCCGGGGAGCTGTTTTTT. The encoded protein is CASSLTGGNAGELFF.

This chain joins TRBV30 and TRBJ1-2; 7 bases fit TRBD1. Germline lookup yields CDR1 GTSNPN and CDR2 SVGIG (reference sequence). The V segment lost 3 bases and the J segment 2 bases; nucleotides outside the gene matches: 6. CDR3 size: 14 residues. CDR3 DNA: TGTGCCTGGAGGCCCGGGACAGTCAACTATGGCTACACCTTC. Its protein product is CAWRPGTVNYGYTF.

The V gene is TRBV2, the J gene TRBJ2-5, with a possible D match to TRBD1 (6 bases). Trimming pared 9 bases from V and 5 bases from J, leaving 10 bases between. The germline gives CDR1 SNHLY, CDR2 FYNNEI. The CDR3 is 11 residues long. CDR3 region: CASMRGETQYF. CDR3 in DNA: TGTGCCAGTATGAGGGGGGAGACCCAGTACTTC.

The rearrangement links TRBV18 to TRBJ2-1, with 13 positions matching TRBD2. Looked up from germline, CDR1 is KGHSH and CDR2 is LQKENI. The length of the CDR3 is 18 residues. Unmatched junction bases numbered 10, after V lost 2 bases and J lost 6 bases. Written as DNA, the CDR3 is TGTGCCAGCTCACCAACTAGCGGGGGGGCCGGTTTCCGCAATGAGCAGTTCTTC. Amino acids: CASSPTSGGAGFRNEQFF.

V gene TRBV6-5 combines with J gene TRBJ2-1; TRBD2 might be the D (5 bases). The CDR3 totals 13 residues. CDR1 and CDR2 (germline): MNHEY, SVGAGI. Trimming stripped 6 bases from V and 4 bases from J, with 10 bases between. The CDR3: CASSYLAYNEQFF. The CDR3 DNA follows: TGTGCCAGCAGCTATCTAGCTTACAATGAGCAGTTCTTC.

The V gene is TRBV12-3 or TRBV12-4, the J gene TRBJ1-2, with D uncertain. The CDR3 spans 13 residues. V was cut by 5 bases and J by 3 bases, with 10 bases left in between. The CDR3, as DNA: TGTGCCAGCAGTCCCTCCGGGGACTATGGCTACACCTTC. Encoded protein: CASSPSGDYGYTF.

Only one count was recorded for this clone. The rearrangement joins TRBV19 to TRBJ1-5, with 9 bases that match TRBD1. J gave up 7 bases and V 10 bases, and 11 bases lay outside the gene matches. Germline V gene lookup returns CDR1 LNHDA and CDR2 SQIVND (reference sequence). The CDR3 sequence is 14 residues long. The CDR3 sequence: CATKRTGDVQPQHF. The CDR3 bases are TGTGCCACTAAAAGGACAGGGGATGTGCAGCCCCAGCATTTT.

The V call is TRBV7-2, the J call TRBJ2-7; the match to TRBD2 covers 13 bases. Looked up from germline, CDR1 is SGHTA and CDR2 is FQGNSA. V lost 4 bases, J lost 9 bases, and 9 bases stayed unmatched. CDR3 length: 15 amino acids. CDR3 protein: CASSSGTSGTPRQYF. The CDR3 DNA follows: TGTGCCAGCAGCTCCGGGACTAGCGGGACCCCTCGGCAGTACTTC.

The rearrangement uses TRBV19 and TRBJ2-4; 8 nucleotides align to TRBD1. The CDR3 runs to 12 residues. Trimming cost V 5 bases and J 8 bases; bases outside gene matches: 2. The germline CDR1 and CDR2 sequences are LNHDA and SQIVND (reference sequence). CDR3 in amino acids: CASSYRGDIQYF. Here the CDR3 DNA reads TGTGCCAGTAGTTACAGGGGGGACATTCAGTACTTC.

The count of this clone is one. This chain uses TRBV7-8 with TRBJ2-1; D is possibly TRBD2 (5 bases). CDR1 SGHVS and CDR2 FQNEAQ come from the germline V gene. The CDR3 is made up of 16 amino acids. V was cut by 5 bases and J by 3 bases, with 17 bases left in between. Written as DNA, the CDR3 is TGTGCCAGCAGCCCGGGCGAGGGTAGACTCTACAATGAGCAGTTCTTC. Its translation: CASSPGEGRLYNEQFF. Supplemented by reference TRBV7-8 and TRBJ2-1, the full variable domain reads GAGVSQSPRYKVAKRGQDVALRCDPISGHVSLFWYQQALGQGPEFLTYFQNEAQLDKSGLPSDRFFAERPEGSVSTLKIQRTQQEDSAVYLCASSPGEGRLYNEQFFGPGTRLTVL.